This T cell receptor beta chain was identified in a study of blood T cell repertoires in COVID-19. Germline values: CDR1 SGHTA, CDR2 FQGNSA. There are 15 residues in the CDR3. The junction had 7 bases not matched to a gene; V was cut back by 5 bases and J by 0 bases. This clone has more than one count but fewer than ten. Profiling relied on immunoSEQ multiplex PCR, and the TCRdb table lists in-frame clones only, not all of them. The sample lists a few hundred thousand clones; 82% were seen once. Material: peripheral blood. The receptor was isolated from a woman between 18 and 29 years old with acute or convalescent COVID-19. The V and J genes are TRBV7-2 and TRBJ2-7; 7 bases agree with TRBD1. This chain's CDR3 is CASSKGASTSYEQYF. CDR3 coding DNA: TGTGCCAGCAGCAAGGGGGCTAGCACCTCCTACGAGCAGTACTTC.